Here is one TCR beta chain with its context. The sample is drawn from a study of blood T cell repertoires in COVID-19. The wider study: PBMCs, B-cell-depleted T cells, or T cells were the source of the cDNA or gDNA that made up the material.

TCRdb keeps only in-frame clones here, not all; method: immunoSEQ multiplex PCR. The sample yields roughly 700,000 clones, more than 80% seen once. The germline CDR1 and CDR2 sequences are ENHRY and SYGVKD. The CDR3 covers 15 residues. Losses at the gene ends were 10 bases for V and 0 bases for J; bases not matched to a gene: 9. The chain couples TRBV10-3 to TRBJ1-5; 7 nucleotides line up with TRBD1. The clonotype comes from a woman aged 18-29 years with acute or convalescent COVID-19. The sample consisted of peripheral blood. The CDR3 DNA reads TGTGCCACCCTCCGGGACAGTCTTAGCAATCAGCCCCAGCATTTT. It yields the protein CATLRDSLSNQPQHF.